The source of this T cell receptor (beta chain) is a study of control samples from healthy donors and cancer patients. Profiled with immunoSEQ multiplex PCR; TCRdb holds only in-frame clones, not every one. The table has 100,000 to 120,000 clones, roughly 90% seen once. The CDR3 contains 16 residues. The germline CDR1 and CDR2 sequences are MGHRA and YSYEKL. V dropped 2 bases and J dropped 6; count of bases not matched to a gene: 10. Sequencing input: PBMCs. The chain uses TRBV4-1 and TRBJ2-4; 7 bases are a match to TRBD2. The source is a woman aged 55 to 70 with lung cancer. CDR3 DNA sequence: TGCGCCAGCAGCCAATTAGACCCTCAGCGGGGAAACATTCAGTACTTC. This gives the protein CASSQLDPQRGNIQYF.